This T cell receptor (beta chain) was obtained from a study of technical replicates of blood from a few donors. The CDR3 has 13 residues. The ends lost 7 bases at V and 9 bases at J; junction bases unmatched: 11. CDR1 GTSNPN and CDR2 SVGIG come from the germline V gene (reference sequence). Some clones are missing from TCRdb's copy, which holds only in-frame ones; the method was immunoSEQ multiplex PCR. The sample contains about 73,000 clones, roughly 93% of which appear only once. Sequencing used T cells isolated from PBMCs. The gene calls are TRBV30 and TRBJ1-5; 8 bases match TRBD1. This receptor was obtained from a human donor in good health. The CDR3 DNA sequence: TGTGCCTCAGACGGACAGGGCTATGGGCCCCAGCATTTT. Translating gives CASDGQGYGPQHF.